Below are 14 T cell receptor beta chains sequenced from a single sample in a study of T cells in Graves' hyperthyroidism and ophthalmopathy. RNA transcripts gave rise to amplified TCR beta CDR3 regions. First-round RT-PCR of the TCR CDR3 relied on the HTBI primer set. TCRdb independently ran MiXCR on the multiplex PCR reads; one entry per CDR3 protein. The sample shows 350,000 or so distinct CDR3 sequences, about a sixth of them seen only once. The sample taken for sequencing was blood. These receptors all come from a woman between 40 and 55 years old with Graves' ophthalmopathy.

This clonotype showed up many times. This chain connects TRBV27 to TRBJ2-6; 11 nucleotides agree with TRBD2. V gave up 7 bases and J gave up 0 bases; unmatched junction bases: 8. Germline CDR1 is MNHEY and CDR2 is SMNVEV (reference sequence). This CDR3 is 18 amino acids long. The CDR3 nucleotides are TGTGCCAGCACTACTAGCGGGAGTTCGCACTCTGGGGCCAACGTCCTGACTTTC. Protein: CASTTSGSSHSGANVLTF.

This clonotype was detected ten times or more. The chain links TRBV12-3 or TRBV12-4 to TRBJ2-5; the D gene is possibly TRBD2 (5 bases). The length of the CDR3 is 14 residues. Trimming took off 4 bases at V and 5 bases at J, with 14 bases between the two ends. The CDR3: CASSSRGPLETQYF. For the CDR3, the DNA is TGTGCCAGCAGTTCCCGAGGGCCGCTGGAGACCCAGTACTTC.

This clonotype was counted many times. The CDR3 protein is CASSSKGGVYEQYF. The CDR3, as DNA: TGTGCCAGCAGTTCTAAGGGCGGTGTATACGAGCAGTACTTC. The chain is built from TRBV6-5 and TRBJ2-7; D remains unclear. Trimming shortened V by 4 bases and J by 4 bases, and 14 bases separated the two germline ends. Germline CDR1 MNHEY, CDR2 SVGAGI. The CDR3 has 14 amino acids.

V gene TRBV30 combines with J gene TRBJ1-3; D remains ambiguous. Trimming pared 4 bases from V and 0 bases from J, leaving 13 bases between. In germline, CDR1 is GTSNPN, CDR2 SVGIG (reference sequence). This CDR3 is built from 15 residues. The CDR3: CAWTKTAFSGNTIYF. The CDR3 DNA reads as TGTGCCTGGACTAAAACAGCGTTCTCTGGAAACACCATATATTTT. Variable domain in full (rest from reference TRBV30 and TRBJ1-3): SQTIHQWPATLVQPVGSPLSLECTVEGTSNPNLYWYRQAAGRGLQLLFYSVGIGQISSEVPQNLSASRPQDRQFILSSKKLLLSDSGFYLCAWTKTAFSGNTIYFGEGSWLTVV.

This clonotype showed up many times. This chain links TRBV9 with TRBJ2-2; D might be TRBD2 (6 bases). Germline V gene lookup returns CDR1 SGDLS and CDR2 YYNGEE. This CDR3 is built from 14 residues. V lost 5 bases and J lost 5, with 13 bases in between. The DNA for the CDR3 is TGTGCCAGCAGGGTCTCCGGGACTACCGGGGAGCTGTTTTTT. Its translation: CASRVSGTTGELFF. The variable domain in full, completed from reference TRBV9 and TRBJ2-2, reads DSGVTQTPKHLITATGQRVTLRCSPRSGDLSVYWYQQSLDQGLQFLIQYYNGEERAKGNILERFSAQQFPDLHSELNLSSLELGDSALYFCASRVSGTTGELFFGEGSRLTVL.

This clonotype has just a few counts. V and J are TRBV28 and TRBJ1-2, with 7 bases lining up with TRBD1. CDR1 is MDHEN, CDR2 SYDVKM, per germline. V dropped 3 bases and J dropped 4; count of bases not matched to a gene: 5. This CDR3 comprises 14 residues. The CDR3, as DNA: TGTGCCAGCAGTTTCGGGACAGCGTTCTATGGCTACACCTTC. This gives the protein CASSFGTAFYGYTF.

Many counts were recorded for this clonotype. The genes are TRBV6-1 and TRBJ2-7, with 14 bases lining up with TRBD2. V lost 4 bases, J lost 0 bases, and 11 bases stayed unmatched. Germline values: CDR1 MNHNS, CDR2 SASEGT. The CDR3 consists of 19 residues. CDR3 DNA: TGTGCCAGCAGTGGATTCGGACTAGCGGGAGGTGTTAACTCCTACGAGCAGTACTTC. Translating gives CASSGFGLAGGVNSYEQYF.

There are many counts of this clonotype. V gene TRBV19 combines with J gene TRBJ2-5, with 13 bases aligning to TRBD2. V dropped 6 bases and J dropped 4; count of bases not matched to a gene: 5. Germline assignment: CDR1 LNHDA and CDR2 SQIVND (reference sequence). CDR3 length equals 15 residues. CDR3 in amino acids: CASSRTSGSRETQYF. As DNA, the CDR3 is TGTGCCAGTAGCAGGACTAGCGGGAGTCGAGAGACCCAGTACTTC.

This clonotype was seen repeatedly, ten times or more. V gene TRBV27 combines with J gene TRBJ1-5; D gene uncertain. The CDR3 is made up of 10 amino acids. V lost 7 bases, J lost 6 bases, and 4 bases lay in between. The germline gives CDR1 MNHEY, CDR2 SMNVEV (reference sequence). The CDR3, as DNA: TGTGCCAGCAAAGTTCAGCCCCAGCATTTT. This encodes CASKVQPQHF.

In this sample, this clonotype turned up many times. V gene TRBV15 combines with J gene TRBJ1-2, with D perhaps matching TRBD1 (6 bases). In germline, CDR1 is LNHNV, CDR2 YYDKDF (reference sequence). This CDR3 region has 13 residues. Trimming removed 8 bases at V and 8 bases at J, with 18 bases between. The chain's CDR3 is CATRDGGREGYTF. Written as DNA, the CDR3 is TGTGCCACCCGAGACGGGGGGCGCGAGGGCTACACCTTC.

The chain is built from TRBV12-3 or TRBV12-4 and TRBJ1-2; tentative D call: TRBD1 (6 bases). The CDR3 totals 14 residues. V lost 5 bases to trimming and J lost 1 base, with 11 bases between them. CDR3 sequence reads: CASSADRINYGYTF. In nucleotides, the CDR3 is TGTGCCAGCAGTGCCGACAGGATTAACTATGGCTACACCTTC.

This clonotype was seen at least ten times. This sequence joins TRBV15 and TRBJ1-1; D gene ambiguous. There are 16 residues in the CDR3. Trimming shortened V by 0 bases and J by 6 bases, and 17 bases separated the two germline ends. Germline CDR1 and CDR2: LNHNV and YYDKDF (reference sequence). CDR3 DNA: TGTGCCACCAGCAGAGATCGTAATTCGCCCGTGGCTGAAGCTTTCTTT. It translates to CATSRDRNSPVAEAFF.

Turning to this clonotype: Just one base apart from a much larger clone, this may be a read error. The chain recombines TRBV11-1 with TRBJ2-7; no reliable D call. Germline V lookup: CDR1 SGHAT, CDR2 FQDESV (reference sequence). This CDR3 region has 13 residues. CDR3 protein: CASSSWASNEQYF. CDR3 coding DNA: TGTGCCAGCAGCTCTTGGGCCTCCAACGAGCAGTACTTC.

This clonotype showed up just a few times. The CDR3 here is CASSARPAAPSYNEQFF. DNA for the CDR3: TGTGCCAGCAGCGCTAGGCCGGCGGCCCCCTCCTACAATGAGCAGTTCTTC. This chain connects TRBV11-2 to TRBJ2-1; D unresolved. The CDR3 contains 17 residues. Germline assignment: CDR1 SGHAT and CDR2 FQNNGV. The V and J ends lost 5 bases and 0 bases respectively, with 17 bases between them.